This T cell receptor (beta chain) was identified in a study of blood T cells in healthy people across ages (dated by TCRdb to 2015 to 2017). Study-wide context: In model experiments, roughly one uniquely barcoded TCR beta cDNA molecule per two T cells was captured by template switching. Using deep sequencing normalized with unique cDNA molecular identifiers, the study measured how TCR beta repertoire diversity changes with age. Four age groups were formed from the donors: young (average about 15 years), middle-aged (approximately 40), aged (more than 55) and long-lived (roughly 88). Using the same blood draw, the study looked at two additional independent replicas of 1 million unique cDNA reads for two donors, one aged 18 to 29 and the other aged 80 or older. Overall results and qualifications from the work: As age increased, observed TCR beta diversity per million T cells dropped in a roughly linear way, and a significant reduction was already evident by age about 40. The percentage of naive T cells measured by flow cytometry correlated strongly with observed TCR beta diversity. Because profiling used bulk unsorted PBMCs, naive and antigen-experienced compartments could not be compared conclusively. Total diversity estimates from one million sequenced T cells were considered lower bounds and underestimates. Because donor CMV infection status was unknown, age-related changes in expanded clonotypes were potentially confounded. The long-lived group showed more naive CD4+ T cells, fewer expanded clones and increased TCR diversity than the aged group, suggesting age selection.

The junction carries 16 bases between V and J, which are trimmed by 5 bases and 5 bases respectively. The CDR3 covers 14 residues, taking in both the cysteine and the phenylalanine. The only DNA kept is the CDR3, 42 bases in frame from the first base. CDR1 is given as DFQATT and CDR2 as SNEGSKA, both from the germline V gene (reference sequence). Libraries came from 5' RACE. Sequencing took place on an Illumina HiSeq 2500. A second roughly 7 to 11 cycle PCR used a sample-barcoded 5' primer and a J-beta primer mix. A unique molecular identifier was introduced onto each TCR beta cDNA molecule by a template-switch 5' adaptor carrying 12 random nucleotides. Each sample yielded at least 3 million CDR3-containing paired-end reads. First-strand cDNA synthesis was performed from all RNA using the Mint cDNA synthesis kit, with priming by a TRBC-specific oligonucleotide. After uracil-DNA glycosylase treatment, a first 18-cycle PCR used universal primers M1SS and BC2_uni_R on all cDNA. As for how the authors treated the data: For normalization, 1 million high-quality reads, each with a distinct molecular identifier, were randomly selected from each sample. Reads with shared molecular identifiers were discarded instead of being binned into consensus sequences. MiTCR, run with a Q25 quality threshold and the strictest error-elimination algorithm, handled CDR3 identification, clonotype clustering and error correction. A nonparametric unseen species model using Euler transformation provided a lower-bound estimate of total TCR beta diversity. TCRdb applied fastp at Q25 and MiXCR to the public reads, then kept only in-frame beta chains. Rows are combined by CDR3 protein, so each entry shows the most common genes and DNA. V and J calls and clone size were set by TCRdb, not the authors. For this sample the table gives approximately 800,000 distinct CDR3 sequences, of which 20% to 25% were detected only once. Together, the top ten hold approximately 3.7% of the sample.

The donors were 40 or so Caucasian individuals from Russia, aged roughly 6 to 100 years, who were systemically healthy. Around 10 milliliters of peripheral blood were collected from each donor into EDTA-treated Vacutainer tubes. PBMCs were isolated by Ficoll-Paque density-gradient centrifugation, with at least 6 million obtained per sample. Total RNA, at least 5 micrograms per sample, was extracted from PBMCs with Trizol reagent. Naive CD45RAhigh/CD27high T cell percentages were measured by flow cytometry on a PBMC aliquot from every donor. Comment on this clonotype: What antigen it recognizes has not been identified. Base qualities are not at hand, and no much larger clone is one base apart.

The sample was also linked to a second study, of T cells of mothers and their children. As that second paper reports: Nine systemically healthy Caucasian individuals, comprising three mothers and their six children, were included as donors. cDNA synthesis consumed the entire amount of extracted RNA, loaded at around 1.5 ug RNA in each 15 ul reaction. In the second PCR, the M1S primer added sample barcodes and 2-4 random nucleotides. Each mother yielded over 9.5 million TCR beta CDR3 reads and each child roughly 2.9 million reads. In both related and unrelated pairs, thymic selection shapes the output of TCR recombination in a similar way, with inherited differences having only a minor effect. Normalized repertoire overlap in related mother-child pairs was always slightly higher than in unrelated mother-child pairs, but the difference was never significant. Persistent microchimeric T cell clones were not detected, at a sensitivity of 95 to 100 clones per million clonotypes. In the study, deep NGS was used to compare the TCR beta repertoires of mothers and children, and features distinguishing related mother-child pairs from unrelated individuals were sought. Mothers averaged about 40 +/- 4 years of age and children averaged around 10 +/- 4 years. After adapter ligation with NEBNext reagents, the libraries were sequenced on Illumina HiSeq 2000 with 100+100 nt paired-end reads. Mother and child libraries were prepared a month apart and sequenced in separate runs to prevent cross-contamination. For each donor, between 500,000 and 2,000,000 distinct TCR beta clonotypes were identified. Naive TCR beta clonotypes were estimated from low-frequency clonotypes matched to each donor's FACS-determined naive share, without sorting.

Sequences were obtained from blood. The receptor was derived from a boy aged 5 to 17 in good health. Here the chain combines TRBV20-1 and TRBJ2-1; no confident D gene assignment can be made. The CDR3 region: CSALWVALHNEQFF. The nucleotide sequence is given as TGCAGTGCTTTGTGGGTGGCCCTTCACAATGAGCAGTTCTTC.